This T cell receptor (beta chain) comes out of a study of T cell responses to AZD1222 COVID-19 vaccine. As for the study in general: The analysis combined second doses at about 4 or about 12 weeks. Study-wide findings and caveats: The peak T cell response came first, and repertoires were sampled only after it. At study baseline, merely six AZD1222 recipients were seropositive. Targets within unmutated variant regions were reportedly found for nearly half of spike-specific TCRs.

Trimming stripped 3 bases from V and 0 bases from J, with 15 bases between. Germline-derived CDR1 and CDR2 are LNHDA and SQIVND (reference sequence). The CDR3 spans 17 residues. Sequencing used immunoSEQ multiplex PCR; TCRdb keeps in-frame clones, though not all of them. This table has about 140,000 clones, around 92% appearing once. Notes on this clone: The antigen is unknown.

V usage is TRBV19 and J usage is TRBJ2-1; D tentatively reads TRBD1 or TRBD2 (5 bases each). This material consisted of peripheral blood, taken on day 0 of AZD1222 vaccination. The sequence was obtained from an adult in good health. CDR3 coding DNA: TGTGCCAGTAGTATTGGAGCAGCGAGGGGCTCCTACAATGAGCAGTTCTTC. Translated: CASSIGAARGSYNEQFF.